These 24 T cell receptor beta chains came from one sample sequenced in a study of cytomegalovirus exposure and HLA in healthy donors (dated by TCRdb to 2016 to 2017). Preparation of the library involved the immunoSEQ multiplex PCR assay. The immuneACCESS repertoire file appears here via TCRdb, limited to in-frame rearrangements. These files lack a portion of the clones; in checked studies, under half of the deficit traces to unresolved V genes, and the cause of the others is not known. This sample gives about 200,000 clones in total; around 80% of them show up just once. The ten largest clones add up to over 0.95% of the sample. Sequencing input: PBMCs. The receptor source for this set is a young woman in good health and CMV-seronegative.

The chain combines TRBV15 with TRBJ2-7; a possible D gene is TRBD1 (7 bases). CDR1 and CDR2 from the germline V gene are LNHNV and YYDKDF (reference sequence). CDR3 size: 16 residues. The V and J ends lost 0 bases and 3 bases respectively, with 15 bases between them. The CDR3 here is CATSREKARGDYEQYF. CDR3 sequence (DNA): TGTGCCACCAGCAGAGAGAAGGCCAGGGGGGACTACGAGCAGTACTTC.

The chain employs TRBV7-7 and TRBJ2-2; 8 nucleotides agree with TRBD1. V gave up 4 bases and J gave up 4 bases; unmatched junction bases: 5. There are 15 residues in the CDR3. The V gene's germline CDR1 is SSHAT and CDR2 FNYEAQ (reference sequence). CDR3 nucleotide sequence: TGTGCCAGCAGCTCCGGGACAGGCCCCACCGGGGAGCTGTTTTTT. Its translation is CASSSGTGPTGELFF.

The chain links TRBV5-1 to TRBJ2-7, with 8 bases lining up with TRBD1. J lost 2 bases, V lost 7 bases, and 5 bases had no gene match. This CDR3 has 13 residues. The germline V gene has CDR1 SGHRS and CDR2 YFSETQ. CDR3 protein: CASAQQGAYEQYF. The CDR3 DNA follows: TGCGCCAGCGCTCAACAGGGGGCCTACGAGCAGTACTTC.

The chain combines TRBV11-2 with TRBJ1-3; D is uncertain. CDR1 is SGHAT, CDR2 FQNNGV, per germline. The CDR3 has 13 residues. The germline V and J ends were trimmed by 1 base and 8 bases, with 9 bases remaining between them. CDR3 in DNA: TGTGCCAGCAGCTTAGTCGGGGTAGACACCATATATTTT. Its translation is CASSLVGVDTIYF.

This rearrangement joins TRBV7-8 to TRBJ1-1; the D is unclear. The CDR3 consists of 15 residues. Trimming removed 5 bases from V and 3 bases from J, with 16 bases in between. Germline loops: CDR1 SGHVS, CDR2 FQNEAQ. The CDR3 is CASSPSRGSDTEAFF. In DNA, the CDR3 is TGTGCCAGCAGCCCATCTCGGGGTTCGGACACTGAAGCTTTCTTT. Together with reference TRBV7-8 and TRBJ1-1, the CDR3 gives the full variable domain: GAGVSQSPRYKVAKRGQDVALRCDPISGHVSLFWYQQALGQGPEFLTYFQNEAQLDKSGLPSDRFFAERPEGSVSTLKIQRTQQEDSAVYLCASSPSRGSDTEAFFGQGTRLTVV.

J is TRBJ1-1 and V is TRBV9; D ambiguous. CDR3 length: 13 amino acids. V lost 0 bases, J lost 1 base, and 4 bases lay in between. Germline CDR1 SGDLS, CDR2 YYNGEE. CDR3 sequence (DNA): TGTGCCAGCAGCGTAGGTCGGAACACTGAAGCTTTCTTT. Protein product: CASSVGRNTEAFF.

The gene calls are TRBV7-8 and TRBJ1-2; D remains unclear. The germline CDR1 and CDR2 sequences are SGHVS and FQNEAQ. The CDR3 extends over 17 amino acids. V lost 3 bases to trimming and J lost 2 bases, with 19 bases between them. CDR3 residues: CASSFMVGTAVNYGYTF. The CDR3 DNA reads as TGTGCCAGCAGCTTCATGGTTGGCACAGCGGTAAACTATGGCTACACCTTC.

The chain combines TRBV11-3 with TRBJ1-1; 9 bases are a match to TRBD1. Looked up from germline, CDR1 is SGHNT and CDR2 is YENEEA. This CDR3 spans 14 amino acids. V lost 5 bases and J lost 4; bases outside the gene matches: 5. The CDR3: CASSPKTGGTEAFF. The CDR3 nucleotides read TGTGCCAGCAGCCCTAAGACAGGGGGCACTGAAGCTTTCTTT.

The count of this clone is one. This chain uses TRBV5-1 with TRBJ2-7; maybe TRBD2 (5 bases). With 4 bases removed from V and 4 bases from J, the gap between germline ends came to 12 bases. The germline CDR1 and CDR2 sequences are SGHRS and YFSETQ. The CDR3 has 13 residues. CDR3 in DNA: TGCGCCAGCAGCCAAAGGCGCGGGTACGAGCAGTACTTC. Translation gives CASSQRRGYEQYF.

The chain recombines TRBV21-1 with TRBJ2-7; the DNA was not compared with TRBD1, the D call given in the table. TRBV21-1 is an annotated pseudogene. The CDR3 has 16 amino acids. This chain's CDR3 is CASSKGGVQGAYEQYF. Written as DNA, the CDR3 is TGTGCCAGCAGCAAAGGTGGGGTCCAGGGGGCCTACGAGCAGTACTTC.

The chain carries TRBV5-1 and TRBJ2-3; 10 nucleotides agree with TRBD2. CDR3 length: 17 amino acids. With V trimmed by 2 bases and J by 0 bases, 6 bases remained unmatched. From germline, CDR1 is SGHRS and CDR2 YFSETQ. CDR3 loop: CASSLERGGLSTDTQYF. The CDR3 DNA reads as TGCGCCAGCAGCTTAGAGCGGGGGGGCCTTAGCACAGATACGCAGTATTTT.

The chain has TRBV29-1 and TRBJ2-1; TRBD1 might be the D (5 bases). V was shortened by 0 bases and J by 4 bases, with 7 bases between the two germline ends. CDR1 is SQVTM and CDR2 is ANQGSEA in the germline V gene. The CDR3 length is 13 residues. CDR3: CSVEERQYNEQFF. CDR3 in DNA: TGCAGCGTTGAAGAAAGACAGTACAATGAGCAGTTCTTC.

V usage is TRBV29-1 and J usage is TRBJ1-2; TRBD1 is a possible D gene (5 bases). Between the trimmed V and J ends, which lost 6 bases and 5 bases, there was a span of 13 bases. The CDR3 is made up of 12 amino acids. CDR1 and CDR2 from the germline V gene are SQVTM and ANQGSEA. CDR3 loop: CSVWTQDYGYTF. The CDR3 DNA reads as TGCAGCGTCTGGACACAGGATTATGGCTACACCTTC.

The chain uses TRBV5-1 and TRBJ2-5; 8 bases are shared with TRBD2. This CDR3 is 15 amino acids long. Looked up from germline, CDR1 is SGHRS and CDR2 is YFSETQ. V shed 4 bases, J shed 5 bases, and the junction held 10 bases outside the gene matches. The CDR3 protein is CASSLGTSGLETQYF. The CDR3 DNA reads TGCGCCAGCAGCCTTGGGACTAGTGGTCTGGAGACCCAGTACTTC.

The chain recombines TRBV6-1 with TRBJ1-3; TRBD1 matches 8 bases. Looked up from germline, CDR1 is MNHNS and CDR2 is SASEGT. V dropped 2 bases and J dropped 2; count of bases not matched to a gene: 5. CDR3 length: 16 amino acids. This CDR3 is CASSETRGLTGNTIYF. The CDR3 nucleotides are TGTGCCAGCAGTGAAACCAGGGGGCTGACTGGAAACACCATATATTTT.

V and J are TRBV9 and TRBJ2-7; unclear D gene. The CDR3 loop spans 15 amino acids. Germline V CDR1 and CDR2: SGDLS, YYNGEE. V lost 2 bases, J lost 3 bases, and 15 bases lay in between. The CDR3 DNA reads TGTGCCAGCAGCGTCGGTAGCAGTGATTTCTACGAGCAGTACTTC. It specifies CASSVGSSDFYEQYF.

This CDR3 is CASSLVDNRNTEAFF. CDR3 DNA sequence: TGCGCCAGCAGCTTGGTGGACAATCGGAACACTGAAGCTTTCTTT. This sequence joins TRBV5-1 and TRBJ1-1, with a possible D match to TRBD1 (5 bases). V was trimmed by 0 bases and J by 1 base, leaving 10 bases between them. CDR1 is SGHRS, CDR2 YFSETQ, per germline. CDR3 size: 15 residues.

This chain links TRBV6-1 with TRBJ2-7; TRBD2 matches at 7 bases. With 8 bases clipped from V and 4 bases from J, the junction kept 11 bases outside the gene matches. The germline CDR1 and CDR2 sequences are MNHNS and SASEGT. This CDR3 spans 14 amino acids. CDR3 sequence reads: CASSERDFLYEQYF. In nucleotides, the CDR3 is TGTGCCAGCTCCGAGCGGGACTTTCTTTACGAGCAGTACTTC.

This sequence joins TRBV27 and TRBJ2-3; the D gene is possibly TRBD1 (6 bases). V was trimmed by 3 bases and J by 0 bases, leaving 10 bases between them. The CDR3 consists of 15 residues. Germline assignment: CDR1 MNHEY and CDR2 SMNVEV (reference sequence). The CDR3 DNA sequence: TGTGCCAGCAGTTTTTGGACAGCTAGCACAGATACGCAGTATTTT. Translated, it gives CASSFWTASTDTQYF.

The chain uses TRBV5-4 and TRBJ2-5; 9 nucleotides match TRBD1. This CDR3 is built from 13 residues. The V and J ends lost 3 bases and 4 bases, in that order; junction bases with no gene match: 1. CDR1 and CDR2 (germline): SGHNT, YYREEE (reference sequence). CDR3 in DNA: TGTGCCAGCAGCTCGGACAGGGGAGAGACCCAGTACTTC. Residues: CASSSDRGETQYF.

CDR3 in amino acids: CASSPWDRGGLAGYNEQFF. CDR3 sequence (DNA): TGCGCCAGCAGCCCGTGGGACAGGGGAGGACTAGCGGGATACAATGAGCAGTTCTTC. The rearrangement links TRBV5-1 to TRBJ2-1; TRBD2 aligns across 12 bases. Germline CDR1 is SGHRS and CDR2 is YFSETQ. V lost 4 bases and J lost 4; bases outside the gene matches: 15. CDR3 length equals 19 residues.

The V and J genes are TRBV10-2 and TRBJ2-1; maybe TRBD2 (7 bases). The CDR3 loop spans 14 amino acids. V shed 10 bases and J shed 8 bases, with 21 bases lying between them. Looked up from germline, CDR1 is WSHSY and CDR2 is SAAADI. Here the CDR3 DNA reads TGCGCCACAGCGTGGGGGGGCCGTTTGGATGAGCAGTTCTTC. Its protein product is CATAWGGRLDEQFF.

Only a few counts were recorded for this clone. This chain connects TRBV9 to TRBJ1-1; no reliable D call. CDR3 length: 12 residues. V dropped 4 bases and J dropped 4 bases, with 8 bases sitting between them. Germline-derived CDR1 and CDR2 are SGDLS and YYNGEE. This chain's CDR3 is CASSTVGTEAFF. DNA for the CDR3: TGTGCCAGCAGCACAGTGGGCACTGAAGCTTTCTTT.

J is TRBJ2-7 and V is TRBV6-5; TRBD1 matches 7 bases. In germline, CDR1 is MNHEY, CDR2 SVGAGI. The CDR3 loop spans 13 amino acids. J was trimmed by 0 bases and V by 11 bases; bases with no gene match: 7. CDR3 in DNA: TGTGCCGCTCGGGACAGCCACTCCTACGAGCAGTACTTC. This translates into CAARDSHSYEQYF.